The text below deals with one T cell receptor (beta chain). Antigen specificity is unknown. The sample belongs to a study of cytomegalovirus exposure and HLA in healthy donors. Study overall: According to later analysis, the same platform produced the 110 or so validation and several hundred first-cohort repertoires. Study-wide points: The study recorded 160 or so TCR beta chains that were cytomegalovirus-associated. Reports credit the classifier with highly specific, highly sensitive diagnosis of cytomegalovirus status.

Here immunoSEQ multiplex PCR was the method, and the copy in TCRdb shows in-frame clones only, minus some. The repertoire has around 130,000 clones, about 90% of them found once; the top ten carry about 3.7%. Germline V gene lookup returns CDR1 LGHNA and CDR2 YSLEER. V gave up 0 bases and J gave up 0 bases, with 6 bases separating them. The CDR3 runs 15 residues. The sample comprised PBMCs. The chain joins TRBV4-3 to TRBJ1-5; D remains unclear. The receptor's source is a man in his thirties or forties in good health and CMV-seronegative. CDR3 nucleotides: TGCGCCAGCAGCCAAGAGCGCGGTAGCAATCAGCCCCAGCATTTT. This gives the protein CASSQERGSNQPQHF.